This T cell receptor (beta chain) comes out of a study of blood T cell repertoires in COVID-19. For the study at large: Whether acute or convalescent, the COVID-19 samples came from the United States, Italy and Spain.

This clone turned up a few times. Categorization into cohorts depended on clinical history that participants reported. Recovered participants had two consecutive negative NP/OP PCR tests, healthcare professional clearance, or symptom resolution. Source study methods: Nucleated cell number was recorded as an estimate derived from reference gene primer amplification. The protocol was immunoSEQ multiplex PCR, while the TCRdb copy is restricted to in-frame clones and leaves out a portion. V, J and clone size are those of that table, while D and trimming were read from the DNA. The sample shows about 220,000 clones, over 65% of them seen only once. Germline loops: CDR1 MNHEY, CDR2 SMNVEV (reference sequence). CDR3 length: 15 amino acids. V lost 6 bases, J lost 1 base, and 8 bases stayed unmatched.

Sequencing input: PBMCs or T cells enriched from blood (not recorded which). This sequence was found in a woman aged 55-69 years who had recovered from COVID-19. The V gene is TRBV27, the J gene TRBJ1-1, with TRBD1 identical over 7 bases. This chain's CDR3 is CASRQRGLENTEAFF. In DNA, the CDR3 is TGTGCCAGCAGACAAAGGGGGCTTGAGAACACTGAAGCTTTCTTT.